This T cell receptor (beta chain) emerged from a study of cytomegalovirus exposure and HLA in healthy donors (dated by TCRdb to about 2017). For the wider study: An earlier analysis of several hundred of the donors reported about 300 Gb of sequence data and 95 million to 130 million unique TCR beta sequences obtained from about 179 million T cells. An early release covering some 640 HLA-typed donors comprised about 290 gigabases of sequencing data and roughly 85 million unique TCR sequences. Of the roughly 390 genotyped donors, approximately 82% fell in the genetic ancestry cluster associated with self-reported Caucasian donors. The study aimed to test whether cataloging public T cell receptors could reveal signatures of past pathogen exposure. The study profiled the T cell repertoires of hundreds of subjects by immunosequencing and related them to cytomegalovirus serostatus. A separate validation cohort of some 130 different subjects was used in addition to the approximately 670-subject first cohort. The study combined high-throughput TCR immunosequencing, statistical association of individual TCRs with disease status, and machine learning to predict cytomegalovirus infection status. To study patterns of TCR occurrence, a later analysis re-analyzed previously published TCR beta repertoires from 666 donors and added high-resolution HLA genotyping. Rather than drawing on any new phenotypic data, the later analysis identified candidate immune exposures from TCR beta sequences and the way those sequences occurred across donors. To decide whether each TCR beta V gene segment behaved as functional or pseudogenic, an earlier analysis of approximately 590 of the donors relied on high-throughput TCR beta sequencing. Alongside the repertoire data, information on donor age, sex, ethnicity and CMV serostatus was compiled. A later genetic analysis took genome-wide SNP genotypes for 398 of the 666 donors and used that subset as a discovery cohort. Every repertoire in the discovery cohort had been generated on one and the same sequencing platform. Class I and class II HLA loci were covered by the typing at four-digit resolution. The number of donors typed differed by locus, with 629-630 for A, B, C, DRB1 and DQB1, around 500 for DQA1, 600 to 610 for DPA1, and some 450 for DPB1. Because of strong linkage in the cohort, five DR-DQ haplotypes were treated as single units for association and clustering. On average, about 240,000 unique TCR beta nucleotide sequences were sequenced per donor among about 400 genotyped donors of the cohort, with 15% to 20% of those sequences being non-productive.

The cohort consisted of approximately 690 healthy bone marrow donors. All cohort members were sampled while nominally healthy, although unrecorded immune exposures were likely present. The donor tested CMV seropositive and was one of the 289 seropositive cohort members. A peripheral blood sample was collected from each donor, and TCR beta sequencing was performed on peripheral blood mononuclear cells. The Qiagen DNeasy Blood Extraction Kit was used to extract genomic DNA from the blood cell samples. Overall study outcomes, separate from this receptor: Correlated functional status among segregating V segments might be attributable to linkage disequilibrium, but an unknown experimental factor could not be ruled out. Roughly uniform sequencing depth across donors was assumed in presence/absence analyses, although this assumption may not hold. In vitro tests confirmed that a few of the cytomegalovirus-associated TCR beta chains recognize cytomegalovirus antigens. According to a later analysis, TCR association rates differed among HLA loci, with DRB1 alleles showing the most associated TCRs and HLA-C alleles showing the fewest. According to a later genetic analysis, donors in an Asian-associated ancestry cluster had fewer N-insertions in productive TCRs than the approximately 700-donor mean. A cluster of highly shared sequence variants was judged likely to be a technical artifact of the sequencing pipeline. Several of the top co-occurrence clusters appeared to be linked to parvovirus B19, influenza, CMV and Epstein-Barr virus, according to a later analysis. The study listed 150 to 200 TCR beta chains as associated with cytomegalovirus. The authors suggested that the approach could potentially be extended to other disease states and immunological phenotypes. A further reported finding was that TCR beta sequences accurately predicted the HLA-A and HLA-B alleles for most subjects in the first cohort. Because counts were too low, about 15 rarely observed V segments, including chromosome 9 orphons, were left out of the earlier analysis of a few hundred of the donors. Because the 87-base-pair reads could not distinguish some IMGT-functional V segments, including TRBV6-2 and TRBV6-3, those segments were excluded. Specific HLA alleles were associated with 18,000 or so TCR beta sequences at a false discovery rate of 0.05 in a later analysis. The only immune exposure information available for the cohort was CMV serostatus. An earlier analysis of 587 of the donors showed that most TCR beta V segments appeared in productive rearrangements either about 87% or about 30% of the time, which broadly matched IMGT annotations. Strong co-occurrence of HLA alleles, especially DR and DQ, made assigning TCR associations to individual alleles difficult. Across donors, most TCR sequences were observed very rarely, whereas some public TCRs were present in many individuals. This cohort had only TCR beta chains sequenced, and the lack of alpha or paired-chain data limited which features could be detected. A later genetic analysis associated a missense DCLRE1C variant with V-gene and J-gene trimming of TCR beta chains, and an independent cohort replicated the association. Because HLA typing was missing for some donors at each locus, association tests included only the typed subset. Cytomegalovirus status was reported to be diagnosed by the classifier with high specificity and sensitivity in both the original and validation cohorts. A later analysis found that most CMV-associated TCR beta chains appeared HLA-restricted, with HLA associations seemingly driven largely by CMV exposure. In a later analysis, HLA-associated TCR beta chains showed more clonal expansion and lower generation probabilities than non-associated chains that were equally common.

Library preparation was by the immunoSEQ multiplex PCR assay. A mixture of 60 forward primers for TCR Vbeta segments and 13 reverse primers for TCR Jbeta segments was used in the multiplex PCR. The CDR3 region of rearranged TCR beta genes was amplified from genomic DNA with a multiplex PCR assay. Amplified TCR beta libraries were sequenced as 87-base-pair reads on the Illumina HiSeq System. The paper's data handling went like this. A later analysis counted about 80 million unique TCR beta chains across the 500 to 850 repertoires, and roughly 11 million of these chains were shared by at least two donors. A nearest-neighbor algorithm error-corrected the raw reads and collapsed the reads into unique sequences, merging closely related sequences to remove PCR and sequencing errors. Alignment of CDR3 sequences to IMGT reference sequences was used to assign V, D and J gene segments. Each retained sequence needed at least a six-nucleotide match to both a V gene segment and a J gene segment. Rearrangements were classified as productive when the CDR3 lacked stop codons and remained in frame with V and J, and all other rearrangements were classified as non-productive. CDR3 was defined by IMGT convention, running from the second conserved V-encoded cysteine to the conserved J-encoded phenylalanine. Sequences without an unambiguous match to a single V gene segment were excluded from the earlier analysis of almost 600 of the donors. An earlier analysis of 587 of the donors called V segments functional above 56.7% productive rearrangements and segregating when the between-donor standard deviation exceeded 5%. A statistical classification framework was developed to diagnose cytomegalovirus status using the catalog of TCR beta chain sequences. In a later analysis, TCR nucleotide sequences were compared against IMGT/GENE-DB human TR gene sequences so that V and J genes could be assigned. The TCRdist pipeline was used in a later analysis to assign CDR3 sequences and most-parsimonious VDJ recombination scenarios. In a later analysis, each TCR beta chain was defined by its CDR3 amino acid sequence together with its V-gene family, and reads lacking a unique V-gene family were excluded. A later analysis removed 500 to 650 highly shared, low-generation-probability nucleotide sequences to deal with suspected cross-contamination and a sequencing artifact. For each public chain, a later analysis derived a clonal expansion index from normalized ranks of inferred template counts within each repertoire. A later analysis computed generation probabilities with a VDJ recombination model fitted to out-of-frame rearrangements, and checked the results against IGoR. In a later analysis, hypergeometric tests were used to score TCR-TCR, TCR-HLA and TCR-CMV co-occurrence, with a repertoire-size bias correction applied to TCR pairs. A later analysis estimated false discovery rates by permuting HLA or CMV assignments 20 times. In a later analysis, co-occurring TCRs were grouped with DBSCAN, and TCRdist sequence similarity was added when clustering was performed within HLA-allele-positive subsets. Repertoires with fewer than 30,000 or more than 120,000 public chains, plus five repertoires with anomalous nucleotide sharing, were excluded from co-occurrence clustering. TCRdb obtained this table from immuneACCESS and retained in-frame rearrangements with V and J assigned. These tables miss some clones; where compared with another copy, unresolved V genes account for less than half of the shortfall, and the remainder is unexplained. V, J and clone size derive from that table, while D and trimming were established from the DNA sequence. Across this sample there are fewer than 150,000 clones, with roughly 83% seen only once. Of the sample, about 3.9% falls within the top ten clones.

This clone was counted a single time. It has no known antigen specificity. Per-base qualities were not stored, and no clone one base away is much larger. Reading from cysteine to phenylalanine, the CDR3 counts 15 amino acids. Only CDR3 DNA remains: 45 bases, in frame from the first base. CDR1 and CDR2 are drawn from the germline V gene: SGHDT, YYEEEE. V is pared back by 5 bases and J by 3 bases, with 18 bases lying between the germline termini. This chain joins TRBV5-6 to TRBJ2-7; the D gene identity is not certain. This TCR was sampled from a middle-aged man in good health and CMV-seropositive. Sequenced sample: PBMCs. The CDR3 reads CASSSGLEALYEQYF. The nucleotide sequence reads as follows: TGTGCCAGCAGTTCCGGTCTCGAGGCCCTCTACGAGCAGTACTTC.